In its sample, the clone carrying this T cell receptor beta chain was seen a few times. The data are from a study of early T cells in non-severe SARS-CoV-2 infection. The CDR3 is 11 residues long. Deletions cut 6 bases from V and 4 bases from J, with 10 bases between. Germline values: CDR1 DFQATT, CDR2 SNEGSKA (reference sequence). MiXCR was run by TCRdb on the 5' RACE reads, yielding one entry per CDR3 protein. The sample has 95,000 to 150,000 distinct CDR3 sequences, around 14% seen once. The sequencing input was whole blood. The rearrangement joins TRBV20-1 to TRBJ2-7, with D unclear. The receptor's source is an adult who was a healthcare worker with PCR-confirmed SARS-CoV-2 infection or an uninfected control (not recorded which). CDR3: CSAIDRYEQYF. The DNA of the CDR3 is TGCAGTGCCATCGACCGGTACGAGCAGTACTTC.